Reported below is one T cell receptor (beta chain). What it binds is not known. A far more abundant clone sits one base away, making this likely a read error. Germline-derived CDR1 and CDR2 are KGHSH and LQKENI. Unmatched junction bases numbered 10, after V lost 3 bases and J lost 11 bases. The CDR3 runs 14 residues. CDR3 regions were amplified by Arm-PCR using iRepertoire HTBI primers to build TCR beta libraries. MiXCR, applied by TCRdb to the multiplex PCR reads, yields one record per CDR3 protein. The sample includes 380,000 or so distinct CDR3 sequences, 16% of them seen just once. The sample originates from a study of regulatory T cells in long-lasting Graves disease. Specified time point: newly diagnosed GD, antithyroid drugs for less than 3 months. There was RNA extracted from PBMCs, and the TCR library was made from it. Study-level findings and limits: Persistent disease samples used TRBV28, TRBJ1-2 and TRBJ2-5 preferentially.

These data were also reused for a study on T cells in Graves' hyperthyroidism and ophthalmopathy.

The gene calls are TRBV18 and TRBJ2-5; TRBD2 agrees at 9 bases. This sample comprised peripheral blood mononuclear cells (PBMCs), obtained at new diagnosis, from a patient treated with antithyroid drugs. This clonotype was obtained from a woman between 18 and 29 years old with Graves disease. The CDR3 is CASSPGLAHNEQYF. CDR3 coding DNA: TGTGCCAGCTCACCGGGACTAGCCCACAATGAGCAGTACTTC.